The clone carrying this T cell receptor beta chain has a handful of counts. Its cognate antigen is unknown. The data were obtained in a study of T cell repertoires in cytomegalovirus infection. TCRdb recomputed calls from the reads with MiXCR, one row per CDR3 protein. The sample has around 770,000 distinct CDR3 sequences, 29% seen once. The germline V gene has CDR1 SQVTM and CDR2 ANQGSEA. V lost 1 base to trimming and J lost 0 bases, with 15 bases between them. The CDR3 is 16 residues long. The sequencing here drew on cultured CD8+ T cells from PBMCs, taken from culture after CMV antigen stimulation. This sequence originates from a human donor in good health (CMV status not recorded). Some clones in this sample may be carry-over from other donors' samples. The genes are TRBV29-1 and TRBJ2-5; D might be TRBD1 (6 bases). The CDR3 DNA sequence: TGCAGCGTTGAAGTTTACAGGGAGCGTTACCAAGAGACCCAGTACTTC. Translation: CSVEVYRERYQETQYF.